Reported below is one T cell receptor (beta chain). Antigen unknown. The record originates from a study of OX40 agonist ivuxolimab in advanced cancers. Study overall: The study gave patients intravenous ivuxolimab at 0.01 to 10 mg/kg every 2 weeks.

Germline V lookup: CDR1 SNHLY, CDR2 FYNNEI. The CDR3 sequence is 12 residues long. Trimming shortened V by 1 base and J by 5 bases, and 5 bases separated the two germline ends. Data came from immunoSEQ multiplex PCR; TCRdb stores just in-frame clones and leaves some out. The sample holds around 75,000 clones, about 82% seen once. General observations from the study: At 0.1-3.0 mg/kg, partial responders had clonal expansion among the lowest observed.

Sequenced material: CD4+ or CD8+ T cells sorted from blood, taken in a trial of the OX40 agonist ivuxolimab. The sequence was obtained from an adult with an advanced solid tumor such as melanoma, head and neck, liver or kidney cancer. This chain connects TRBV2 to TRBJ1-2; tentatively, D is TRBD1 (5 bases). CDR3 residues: CASSEGTYGYTF. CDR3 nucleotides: TGTGCCAGCAGTGAAGGGACATATGGCTACACCTTC.